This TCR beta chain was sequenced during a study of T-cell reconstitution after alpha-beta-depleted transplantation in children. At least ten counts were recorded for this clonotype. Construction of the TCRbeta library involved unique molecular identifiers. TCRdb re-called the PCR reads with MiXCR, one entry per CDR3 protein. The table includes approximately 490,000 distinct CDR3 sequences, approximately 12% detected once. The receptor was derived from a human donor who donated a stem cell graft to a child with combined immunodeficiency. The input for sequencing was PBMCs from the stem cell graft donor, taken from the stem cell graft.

CDR3 protein: CASSLDSSSGANVLTF. The CDR3 DNA sequence: TGTGCCAGCAGTTTAGACTCAAGCTCTGGGGCCAACGTCCTGACTTTC. The chain employs TRBV12-3 or TRBV12-4 and TRBJ2-6; D gene ambiguous. The V gene lost 1 base and the J gene lost 0 bases, with 7 bases spanning the gap. CDR3 size: 16 residues.